A selection of T cell receptor beta chains follows, all from one sample in a study of response to subunit inactivated influenza vaccine. Each CDR3 protein is one row after TCRdb ran MiXCR on the RT-PCR reads. In the table there are 400,000 to 650,000 distinct CDR3 sequences, less than 7.5% of which are singletons. This specimen consisted of PBMCs from blood, obtained 23 to 25 months after vaccination. The receptor set was obtained from a man aged 50 to 69 who received an inactivated influenza vaccine. The CDR3 runs from the conserved cysteine through the conserved F or W. The D gene is left open where the match is weak. Clone size is stated in some rows and not others, as once, few, many or a class when expanded.

j_call | d_call | v_call | clone_size | cdr3_aa | cdr3_nt
TRBJ2-7 | TRBD1 | TRBV10-3 | many | CAISEWQGQGIAYEQYF | TGTGCCATCAGTGAGTGGCAAGGACAGGGGATAGCCTACGAGCAGTACTTC
TRBJ2-5 | TRBD1 | TRBV6-5 | - | CASSSLEGAFQETQYF | TGTGCCAGCAGTTCACTTGAGGGGGCCTTCCAAGAGACCCAGTACTTC
TRBJ2-1 | - | TRBV18 | few | CASSRYQGNEQFF | TGTGCCAGCTCACGGTACCAGGGGAATGAGCAGTTCTTC
TRBJ2-7 | TRBD1 | TRBV27 | - | CASSLSGTGISYEQYF | TGTGCCAGCAGTTTGTCCGGGACAGGGATTTCCTACGAGCAGTACTTC
TRBJ2-6 | - | TRBV29-1 | few | CSAKVARADVANVLTF | TGCAGCGCCAAAGTGGCCCGAGCGGACGTGGCCAACGTCCTGACTTTC
TRBJ2-7 | TRBD1 | TRBV15 | few | CATSPTTGGGYEQYF | TGTGCCACCAGCCCCACGACAGGGGGCGGTTACGAGCAGTACTTC
TRBJ2-2 | - | TRBV18 | - | CASSALSRVDTGELFF | TGTGCCAGCTCAGCTCTCTCTAGGGTCGACACCGGGGAGCTGTTTTTT
TRBJ1-5 | - | TRBV6-5 | many | CASSYTRGERRSTSNQPQHF | TGTGCCAGCAGTTACACAAGAGGGGAGCGGAGGTCGACAAGCAATCAGCCCCAGCATTTT
TRBJ2-7 | - | TRBV6-1 | few | CASSEVGGPGPFYEQYF | TGTGCCAGCAGTGAAGTCGGCGGACCGGGTCCGTTCTACGAGCAGTACTTC
TRBJ1-5 | TRBD1 | TRBV20-1 | - | CSATDRNQPQHF | TGCAGTGCCACGGACAGGAATCAGCCCCAGCATTTT
TRBJ2-5 | TRBD1 | TRBV12-3/TRBV12-4 | - | CASSFPGQGVETQYF | TGTGCCAGCAGTTTTCCGGGACAGGGGGTAGAGACCCAGTACTTC
TRBJ2-7 | - | TRBV9 | - | CASSVEIDDEQYF | TGTGCCAGCAGCGTAGAGATAGACGACGAGCAGTACTTC
TRBJ2-2 | - | TRBV12-3/TRBV12-4 | - | CASSAPNTGELFF | TGTGCCAGCAGCGCACCGAACACCGGGGAGCTGTTTTTT
TRBJ1-1 | - | TRBV20-1 | few | CSVARDTYTEAFF | TGCAGTGTCGCAAGGGACACCTACACTGAAGCTTTCTTT
TRBJ2-3 | - | TRBV5-6 | few | CASSLRAGSPDTQYF | TGTGCCAGCAGCTTGCGCGCGGGGTCCCCAGATACGCAGTATTTT
TRBJ1-2 | - | TRBV12-3/TRBV12-4 | many | CASSLGYYGYTF | TGTGCCAGCAGTTTGGGATACTATGGCTACACCTTC
TRBJ1-2 | TRBD1 | TRBV5-1 | few | CASSKETGGYGYTF | TGCGCCAGCAGCAAGGAGACAGGGGGCTATGGCTACACCTTC
TRBJ1-1 | - | TRBV6-5 | few | CASSYVFRRGDTEAFF | TGTGCCAGCAGTTACGTCTTTCGGAGAGGGGACACTGAAGCTTTCTTT
TRBJ2-7 | - | TRBV25-1 | - | CASLSGIYEQYF | TGTGCCAGCCTTAGCGGTATATACGAGCAGTACTTC
TRBJ2-3 | - | TRBV20-1 | few | CSAQGADGPGVSFVTDTQYF | TGCAGTGCCCAGGGAGCCGACGGCCCGGGAGTGTCTTTTGTTACAGATACGCAGTATTTT
TRBJ1-1 | - | TRBV18 | - | CASYPGAGLNTEAFF | TGTGCCAGCTATCCCGGCGCGGGACTGAACACTGAAGCTTTCTTT
TRBJ2-1 | TRBD2 | TRBV5-1 | few | CASRAAGGGNEQFF | TGCGCCAGCAGGGCAGCGGGAGGAGGAAATGAGCAGTTCTTC
TRBJ2-7 | TRBD2 | TRBV6-2/TRBV6-3 | few | CASSPSRRGGIEQYF | TGTGCCAGCAGCCCCTCCCGGCGGGGGGGAATCGAGCAGTACTTC
TRBJ2-4 | - | TRBV3-1 | few | CASSARDTYKNIQYF | TGTGCCAGCAGCGCTCGGGACACATACAAAAACATTCAGTACTTC
TRBJ2-1 | - | TRBV5-6 | few | CASSLGTRTGEQFF | TGTGCCAGCAGCTTGGGGACCCGGACTGGGGAGCAGTTCTTC
TRBJ1-2 | TRBD1 | TRBV5-6 | few | CASSPGTGSGYTF | TGTGCCAGCAGCCCCGGGACAGGGAGTGGCTACACCTTC
TRBJ2-7 | - | TRBV11-1 | few | CASSLKGGIHEQYF | TGTGCCAGCAGCTTAAAAGGAGGTATCCACGAGCAGTACTTC
TRBJ1-5 | TRBD1 | TRBV12-3/TRBV12-4 | - | CASSPATGGNQPQHF | TGTGCCAGCAGTCCCGCGACAGGGGGCAATCAGCCCCAGCATTTT
TRBJ1-2 | TRBD1 | TRBV4-1 | few | CASSPGQASRFLYGYTF | TGCGCCAGCAGCCCAGGACAGGCCTCCCGTTTCTTATATGGCTACACCTTC
TRBJ1-5 | - | TRBV7-2 | - | CASSLTRTEPPQHF | TGTGCCAGCAGCTTAACAAGAACTGAGCCGCCCCAGCATTTT
TRBJ1-6 | TRBD1 | TRBV10-3 | few | CAIWDRPVGGSPLHF | TGTGCCATCTGGGACAGGCCTGTGGGGGGATCACCCCTCCACTTT
TRBJ2-1 | TRBD2 | TRBV4-3 | few | CASSHGLADNNEQFF | TGCGCCAGCAGCCACGGACTAGCGGACAACAATGAGCAGTTCTTC
TRBJ2-2 | - | TRBV4-3 | few | CASSQDFGSTGELFF | TGCGCCAGCAGCCAAGATTTTGGCTCCACCGGGGAGCTGTTTTTT
TRBJ2-3 | - | TRBV12-3/TRBV12-4 | many | CASSPVRDPYADTQYF | TGTGCCAGCAGTCCCGTCAGGGATCCCTACGCAGATACGCAGTATTTT
TRBJ1-5 | - | TRBV12-3/TRBV12-4 | many | CASSVTRSQPQHF | TGTGCCAGCAGTGTGACCAGGAGTCAGCCCCAGCATTTT